This record covers a single T cell receptor beta chain. Germline V gene lookup returns CDR1 MNHNY and CDR2 SVGAGI (reference sequence). After removal of 2 bases from V and 2 bases from J, the junction contained 4 bases not matched to a gene. CDR3 length: 15 residues. The data originate from a study of blood T cell repertoires in COVID-19. Overall study: The United States, Italy and Spain supplied acute and convalescent COVID-19 samples. PBMCs, B-cell-depleted T cells, or T cells were the source of the cDNA or gDNA that made up the material.

Authors' data handling: For nucleated cells, counts were estimated from reference gene primer amplification. Measured with immunoSEQ multiplex PCR; TCRdb has only the in-frame clones, and not every one. The D gene and trimming were derived from the DNA, and the V and J assignments and clone size from that table. Of roughly 80,000 clones detected, under 90% appear once; the ten largest clones hold around 14%. The clonotype originates from a human donor in a cohort sampled during active COVID-19. The gene calls are TRBV6-6 and TRBJ2-5, with 8 bases aligning to TRBD2. Sequenced sample: peripheral blood. This chain's CDR3 is CASSYVGGGQETQYF. The CDR3, as DNA: TGTGCCAGCAGTTACGTTGGCGGGGGGCAAGAGACCCAGTACTTC.